This is a list of T cell receptor beta chains from one sample in a study of patients and donors after allogeneic stem cell transplantation. TCRdb itself ran the RT-PCR reads through MiXCR, one entry per CDR3 protein. The sample has approximately 430,000 distinct CDR3 sequences, roughly 17% seen once. Sequenced material: blood, either unsorted or a sorted T cell fraction (not recorded which). The receptors shown here come from a human donor who was either an allogeneic HSCT recipient or a stem cell or donor lymphocyte infusion donor (not recorded which). It is not recorded whose cells these are; they may come from a transplant donor. Both conserved end residues are part of each CDR3. Fields, in order: CDR3 protein, CDR3 DNA, D gene, J gene, clone size, V gene. The D gene is left open where the match is weak. Clone size is given for some rows only: seen once, a few or many times, or a class if the clone is expanded.

CDR3 protein: CASSATVRNTGELFF
CDR3 DNA: TGTGCCAGCAGCGCGACAGTTAGGAACACCGGGGAGCTGTTTTTT
D gene: NA
J gene: TRBJ2-2
clone size: few
V gene: TRBV7-2

CDR3 protein: CSARITGDQPQHF
CDR3 DNA: TGCAGTGCTAGAATCACAGGGGATCAGCCCCAGCATTTT
D gene: TRBD1
J gene: TRBJ1-5
clone size: NA
V gene: TRBV20-1

CDR3 protein: CASSQGRTASYEQYF
CDR3 DNA: TGCGCCAGCAGCCAGGGACGGACAGCCTCCTACGAGCAGTACTTC
D gene: NA
J gene: TRBJ2-7
clone size: many
V gene: TRBV4-1

CDR3 protein: CAISEGPSTDTQYF
CDR3 DNA: TGTGCCATCAGTGAGGGTCCTAGCACAGATACGCAGTATTTT
D gene: NA
J gene: TRBJ2-3
clone size: many
V gene: TRBV10-3

CDR3 protein: CASSTNRGPQETQYF
CDR3 DNA: TGTGCCAGCAGCACTAACAGGGGGCCCCAAGAGACCCAGTACTTC
D gene: TRBD1
J gene: TRBJ2-5
clone size: few
V gene: TRBV7-9

CDR3 protein: CSAGRMGGYSTDTQYF
CDR3 DNA: TGCAGTGCTGGCCGGATGGGCGGCTACAGCACAGATACGCAGTATTTT
D gene: NA
J gene: TRBJ2-3
clone size: few
V gene: TRBV20-1

CDR3 protein: CSARGEENQGYGYTF
CDR3 DNA: TGCAGTGCTAGAGGCGAGGAAAATCAAGGCTATGGCTACACCTTC
D gene: NA
J gene: TRBJ1-2
clone size: NA
V gene: TRBV20-1

CDR3 protein: CAWSSIQGLTYEQYF
CDR3 DNA: TGTGCCTGGAGTTCTATTCAGGGTTTAACCTACGAGCAGTACTTC
D gene: NA
J gene: TRBJ2-7
clone size: few
V gene: TRBV30

CDR3 protein: CASSQDEPSGYNEQFF
CDR3 DNA: TGCGCCAGCAGCCAAGATGAGCCTAGCGGGTACAATGAGCAGTTCTTC
D gene: TRBD2
J gene: TRBJ2-1
clone size: NA
V gene: TRBV4-3

CDR3 protein: CASSHIRGTNEKLFF
CDR3 DNA: TGCGCCAGCAGCCACATTCGGGGAACTAATGAAAAACTGTTTTTT
D gene: NA
J gene: TRBJ1-4
clone size: NA
V gene: TRBV4-3

CDR3 protein: CAISGPSYNEQFF
CDR3 DNA: TGTGCCATCAGTGGGCCCTCCTACAATGAGCAGTTCTTC
D gene: NA
J gene: TRBJ2-1
clone size: NA
V gene: TRBV10-3

CDR3 protein: CASSPSRTNTGELFF
CDR3 DNA: TGTGCCAGCAGCCCGTCTAGGACGAACACCGGGGAGCTGTTTTTT
D gene: NA
J gene: TRBJ2-2
clone size: many
V gene: TRBV7-9

CDR3 protein: CASSLLASGSSYEQYF
CDR3 DNA: TGTGCCAGTAGTCTTTTGGCTAGCGGAAGCTCCTACGAGCAGTACTTC
D gene: TRBD2
J gene: TRBJ2-7
clone size: NA
V gene: TRBV19

CDR3 protein: CASSEFRTTGNTIYF
CDR3 DNA: TGTGCCAGCAGTGAATTTCGGACAACCGGAAACACCATATATTTT
D gene: NA
J gene: TRBJ1-3
clone size: few
V gene: TRBV25-1

CDR3 protein: CSVWAPQLTARAATNEKLFF
CDR3 DNA: TGCAGCGTTTGGGCCCCACAACTGACAGCGCGAGCTGCAACTAATGAAAAACTGTTTTTT
D gene: NA
J gene: TRBJ1-4
clone size: NA
V gene: TRBV29-1

CDR3 protein: CASSLGSTNTGELFF
CDR3 DNA: TGCGCCAGCAGCTTGGGCAGTACGAACACCGGGGAGCTGTTTTTT
D gene: NA
J gene: TRBJ2-2
clone size: many
V gene: TRBV5-1

CDR3 protein: CASSFDRRTQETQYF
CDR3 DNA: TGTGCCAGCAGCTTCGATAGACGGACACAAGAGACCCAGTACTTC
D gene: NA
J gene: TRBJ2-5
clone size: NA
V gene: TRBV12-3/TRBV12-4

CDR3 protein: CASNIGHSPLHF
CDR3 DNA: TGTGCCAGCAATATAGGTCATTCACCCCTCCACTTT
D gene: NA
J gene: TRBJ1-6
clone size: many
V gene: TRBV12-3/TRBV12-4

CDR3 protein: CSASGDRHGYTF
CDR3 DNA: TGCAGTGCTAGTGGGGACAGACATGGCTACACCTTC
D gene: TRBD1
J gene: TRBJ1-2
clone size: few
V gene: TRBV20-1

CDR3 protein: CASSLPYRVPLYGYTF
CDR3 DNA: TGTGCCAGCAGTTTACCCTACAGGGTTCCGCTCTATGGCTACACCTTC
D gene: NA
J gene: TRBJ1-2
clone size: NA
V gene: TRBV12-3/TRBV12-4

CDR3 protein: CASSLGGSSGNTIYF
CDR3 DNA: TGTGCCAGCAGCTTGGGCGGGAGCTCTGGAAACACCATATATTTT
D gene: NA
J gene: TRBJ1-3
clone size: few
V gene: TRBV5-4

CDR3 protein: CASSLARGSLGYTF
CDR3 DNA: TGTGCCAGCAGCTTGGCCCGGGGAAGTCTCGGCTACACCTTC
D gene: NA
J gene: TRBJ1-2
clone size: few
V gene: TRBV5-6

CDR3 protein: CASSLALGVSNQPQHF
CDR3 DNA: TGTGCCAGCAGTTTAGCCCTGGGGGTCAGCAATCAGCCCCAGCATTTT
D gene: NA
J gene: TRBJ1-5
clone size: many
V gene: TRBV12-3/TRBV12-4

CDR3 protein: CATSRGGWETQYF
CDR3 DNA: TGTGCCACCAGCAGAGGGGGCTGGGAGACCCAGTACTTC
D gene: NA
J gene: TRBJ2-5
clone size: NA
V gene: TRBV15

CDR3 protein: CASSEDRSTEQFF
CDR3 DNA: TGTGCCAGCAGTGAAGATCGGAGTACTGAGCAGTTCTTC
D gene: NA
J gene: TRBJ2-1
clone size: NA
V gene: TRBV2

CDR3 protein: CASSLARGPYEQYF
CDR3 DNA: TGTGCCAGCAGCTTAGCTCGGGGACCCTACGAGCAGTACTTC
D gene: NA
J gene: TRBJ2-7
clone size: few
V gene: TRBV7-2

CDR3 protein: CASSSRGGHEQYF
CDR3 DNA: TGTGCCAGCAGCTCACGGGGGGGTCACGAGCAGTACTTC
D gene: TRBD2
J gene: TRBJ2-7
clone size: NA
V gene: TRBV7-3

CDR3 protein: CSAPDRNSPLHF
CDR3 DNA: TGCAGTGCCCCCGACAGGAATTCACCCCTCCACTTT
D gene: NA
J gene: TRBJ1-6
clone size: few
V gene: TRBV20-1

CDR3 protein: CASSKQGRTEAFF
CDR3 DNA: TGTGCCAGCAGCAAACAGGGTCGAACTGAAGCTTTCTTT
D gene: NA
J gene: TRBJ1-1
clone size: NA
V gene: TRBV11-3

CDR3 protein: CASSLGTSSSPWEQYF
CDR3 DNA: TGTGCCAGCAGTTTAGGTACTAGCTCGTCCCCATGGGAGCAGTACTTC
D gene: NA
J gene: TRBJ2-7
clone size: NA
V gene: TRBV12-3/TRBV12-4

CDR3 protein: CASSSLFTDTQYF
CDR3 DNA: TGTGCCAGCAGTTCCCTTTTTACAGATACGCAGTATTTT
D gene: NA
J gene: TRBJ2-3
clone size: NA
V gene: TRBV6-5

CDR3 protein: CSAPSRQTPYEQYF
CDR3 DNA: TGCAGTGCTCCATCCCGCCAAACCCCCTACGAGCAGTACTTC
D gene: NA
J gene: TRBJ2-7
clone size: NA
V gene: TRBV20-1

CDR3 protein: CASSWQRPPTDTQYF
CDR3 DNA: TGCGCCAGCAGCTGGCAGCGGCCCCCCACAGATACGCAGTATTTT
D gene: NA
J gene: TRBJ2-3
clone size: few
V gene: TRBV5-1

CDR3 protein: CASTPPGSSLEAFF
CDR3 DNA: TGTGCCAGCACCCCCCCGGGCAGTTCGCTTGAAGCTTTCTTT
D gene: NA
J gene: TRBJ1-1
clone size: many
V gene: TRBV6-2/TRBV6-3

CDR3 protein: CSARDYGTLGSPLHF
CDR3 DNA: TGCAGTGCTAGAGATTACGGAACATTGGGTTCACCCCTCCACTTT
D gene: NA
J gene: TRBJ1-6
clone size: NA
V gene: TRBV20-1

CDR3 protein: CASSPRTSGSYEQYF
CDR3 DNA: TGTGCCAGCAGTCCCCGGACTAGCGGGAGCTACGAGCAGTACTTC
D gene: TRBD2
J gene: TRBJ2-7
clone size: many
V gene: TRBV12-3/TRBV12-4

CDR3 protein: CASSVQGGGELFF
CDR3 DNA: TGTGCCAGCAGCGTACAAGGGGGAGGGGAGCTGTTTTTT
D gene: NA
J gene: TRBJ2-2
clone size: NA
V gene: TRBV9

CDR3 protein: CASSFYPGRNHNEQFF
CDR3 DNA: TGTGCCAGCAGTTTCTATCCGGGACGGAATCACAATGAGCAGTTCTTC
D gene: NA
J gene: TRBJ2-1
clone size: many
V gene: TRBV12-3/TRBV12-4

CDR3 protein: CASSLGVREGEQYF
CDR3 DNA: TGTGCCAGCAGCTTAGGGGTGAGGGAGGGCGAGCAGTACTTC
D gene: TRBD2
J gene: TRBJ2-7
clone size: NA
V gene: TRBV7-6

CDR3 protein: CASSAKMGSYEQYF
CDR3 DNA: TGTGCCAGCAGCGCCAAAATGGGCTCCTACGAGCAGTACTTC
D gene: NA
J gene: TRBJ2-7
clone size: few
V gene: TRBV7-9

CDR3 protein: CASSQRPGSGRAADTQYF
CDR3 DNA: TGTGCCAGCAGCCAACGCCCGGGGAGCGGGAGGGCCGCAGATACGCAGTATTTT
D gene: TRBD2
J gene: TRBJ2-3
clone size: NA
V gene: TRBV11-2

CDR3 protein: CASSYSGTGTSSQYF
CDR3 DNA: TGTGCCAGCAGTTACTCGGGAACCGGGACTAGTTCCCAGTACTTC
D gene: TRBD2
J gene: TRBJ2-5
clone size: NA
V gene: TRBV6-5

CDR3 protein: CASSYIQYSYEQYF
CDR3 DNA: TGTGCCAGCAGTTACATACAGTACTCCTACGAGCAGTACTTC
D gene: NA
J gene: TRBJ2-7
clone size: many
V gene: TRBV6-5

CDR3 protein: CASSEEGQRRVEKLFF
CDR3 DNA: TGTGCCAGCAGTGAGGAAGGACAGAGGCGCGTGGAAAAACTGTTTTTT
D gene: NA
J gene: TRBJ1-4
clone size: few
V gene: TRBV2

CDR3 protein: CASSYMRDTQYF
CDR3 DNA: TGTGCCAGCAGTTACATGCGGGATACGCAGTATTTT
D gene: NA
J gene: TRBJ2-3
clone size: few
V gene: TRBV6-6

CDR3 protein: CAISGRRENIQYF
CDR3 DNA: TGTGCCATCTCGGGCAGGCGAGAAAACATTCAGTACTTC
D gene: NA
J gene: TRBJ2-4
clone size: few
V gene: TRBV28